These 21 T cell receptor beta chains originate from one sample sequenced in a study of blood T cell repertoires in COVID-19. Sequencing used immunoSEQ multiplex PCR; TCRdb keeps in-frame clones, though not all of them. The sample yields roughly 180,000 clones, approximately 86% seen once. Sample: peripheral blood. These receptors originate from a woman older than 75 with active or convalescent COVID-19.

CDR3 nucleotides: TGTGCCAGCAGTTTACACACCATGGGCAATCAGCCCCAGCATTTT. Translating gives CASSLHTMGNQPQHF. This chain connects TRBV28 to TRBJ1-5; D unresolved. V was clipped by 2 bases and J by 2 bases, with 10 bases between them. The germline V gene has CDR1 MDHEN and CDR2 SYDVKM. The CDR3 is 15 amino acids.

The gene calls are TRBV11-3 and TRBJ2-1; a possible D gene is TRBD1 (5 bases). The CDR3 consists of 15 residues. CDR1 is SGHNT, CDR2 YENEEA, per germline. V was clipped by 5 bases and J by 6 bases, with 17 bases between them. In DNA form, the CDR3 reads TGTGCCAGCAGCCAAAGACAGAGCTTTAGCAATGAGCAGTTCTTC. As protein: CASSQRQSFSNEQFF.

CDR3 nucleotides: TGTGCCAGCAGTTTAACACAACAGCCCCAGCATTTT. Its translation is CASSLTQQPQHF. The chain links TRBV28 to TRBJ1-5; the D is unclear. Germline CDR1 and CDR2: MDHEN and SYDVKM. V gave up 2 bases and J gave up 7 bases, with 6 bases separating them. The CDR3 extends over 12 amino acids.

The V call is TRBV5-4, the J call TRBJ1-1; weak D call: TRBD1 (6 bases). The CDR3 is made up of 10 amino acids. The germline V and J ends were trimmed by 9 bases and 8 bases, with 11 bases remaining between them. CDR1 and CDR2 (germline): SGHNT, YYREEE (reference sequence). The CDR3 reads CATGDQEAFF. The DNA for the CDR3 is TGTGCCACAGGGGATCAAGAAGCTTTCTTT.

This chain uses TRBV2 with TRBJ2-1; no firm D call. The CDR3 spans 14 residues. V lost 4 bases to trimming and J lost 0 bases, with 7 bases between them. CDR1 and CDR2 from the germline V gene are SNHLY and FYNNEI. CDR3 in DNA: TGTGCCAGCAGTGCCACGAGCTCCTACAATGAGCAGTTCTTC. Amino acids: CASSATSSYNEQFF.

The V and J genes are TRBV3-1 (or the pseudogene TRBV3-2) and TRBJ2-7; tentative D call: TRBD1 (6 bases). The germline V and J ends were trimmed by 5 bases and 4 bases, with 21 bases remaining between them. The germline CDR1 and CDR2 sequences are LGHDT and YNNKEL (reference sequence). The CDR3 loop spans 16 amino acids. CDR3 residues: CASSKGTGWGPYEQYF. The CDR3 DNA sequence: TGTGCCAGCAGCAAGGGCACAGGGTGGGGGCCATACGAGCAGTACTTC.

This clone was counted once. This CDR3 is CASSPTGGPTKNSPLHF. DNA of the CDR3: TGTGCCAGTAGTCCCACAGGGGGACCGACGAAAAATTCACCCCTCCACTTT. The chain carries TRBV19 and TRBJ1-6; 8 positions agree with TRBD1. The V and J ends lost 5 bases and 7 bases, in that order; junction bases with no gene match: 13. The V gene's germline CDR1 is LNHDA and CDR2 SQIVND (reference sequence). This CDR3 has 17 amino acids.

The J gene is TRBJ2-3, the V gene TRBV6-4, with a possible D match to TRBD1 (5 bases). Germline CDR1 MRHNA, CDR2 SNTAGT. The ends were cut back, 0 bases at V and 4 bases at J, with 8 bases in the middle. This CDR3 is built from 14 residues. CDR3 in DNA: TGTGCCAGCAGTGACTCCAGGGTCGCAGATACGCAGTATTTT. Residues: CASSDSRVADTQYF.

The chain is built from TRBV5-1 and TRBJ2-4; TRBD1 matches at 9 bases. The trim removed 3 bases at V and 7 bases at J, leaving 11 bases unmatched. Per the germline V gene, CDR1 is SGHRS and CDR2 is YFSETQ. This CDR3 is built from 16 residues. The CDR3 loop reads CASSSNTGQGSNIQYF. The CDR3 nucleotides are TGCGCCAGCAGCTCGAACACAGGACAGGGGTCGAACATTCAGTACTTC.

The chain combines TRBV27 with TRBJ2-3; 9 bases are a match to TRBD1. There are 13 residues in the CDR3. V dropped 2 bases and J dropped 9; count of bases not matched to a gene: 3. The V gene's germline CDR1 is MNHEY and CDR2 SMNVEV (reference sequence). DNA of the CDR3: TGTGCCAGCAGTTTAGAACAGGGGGCAACGCAGTATTTT. It yields the protein CASSLEQGATQYF.

The chain has TRBV7-9 and TRBJ2-3, with 9 bases that match TRBD2. Per the germline V gene, CDR1 is SEHNR and CDR2 is FQNEAQ (reference sequence). The CDR3 length is 15 residues. Losses at the gene ends were 3 bases for V and 5 bases for J; bases not matched to a gene: 6. The CDR3 nucleotides read TGTGCCAGCAGCTTGGGGACTAGCAGCCAAGATACGCAGTATTTT. Its protein is CASSLGTSSQDTQYF.

The chain couples TRBV3-1 (or the pseudogene TRBV3-2) to TRBJ1-6; weak D call: TRBD1 (6 bases). In germline, CDR1 is LGHDT, CDR2 YNNKEL (reference sequence). The CDR3 is 15 residues long. Trimming stripped 0 bases from V and 7 bases from J, with 10 bases between. The DNA of the CDR3 is TGTGCCAGCAGCCAAGATACAGGGTACAATTCACCCCTCCACTTT. Encoded protein: CASSQDTGYNSPLHF.

The V and J genes are TRBV4-1 and TRBJ2-1; 13 bases agree with TRBD2. Germline CDR1 reads MGHRA; CDR2 reads YSYEKL. The CDR3 covers 16 residues. J was trimmed by 7 bases and V by 2 bases; bases with no gene match: 5. CDR3 sequence reads: CASSQRTSGRFNEQFF. DNA of the CDR3: TGCGCCAGCAGCCAACGGACTAGCGGGAGATTTAATGAGCAGTTCTTC.

The genes are TRBV6-5 and TRBJ2-7, with D possibly TRBD2 on 5 matching bases. The germline V and J ends were trimmed by 5 bases and 2 bases, with 16 bases remaining between them. Germline-derived CDR1 and CDR2 are MNHEY and SVGAGI. The CDR3 contains 15 residues. CDR3: CASSIERITTYEQYF. As DNA, the CDR3 is TGTGCCAGCAGTATCGAGCGGATAACCACCTACGAGCAGTACTTC.

The rearrangement uses TRBV5-1 and TRBJ1-1, with D uncertain. This CDR3 is 13 amino acids long. The V gene's germline CDR1 is SGHRS and CDR2 YFSETQ. The ends were cut back, 4 bases at V and 6 bases at J, with 13 bases in the middle. The CDR3 here is CASSLFADSEAFF. DNA of the CDR3: TGCGCCAGCAGCCTATTCGCGGACTCTGAAGCTTTCTTT.

V usage is TRBV12-3 or TRBV12-4 and J usage is TRBJ1-2; D unclear. The CDR3 is 13 amino acids. The V end lost 6 bases, the J end lost 8 bases, and 16 bases lay between the germline ends. The CDR3 nucleotides read TGTGCCAGCAGCATTGACGGTTTTAGCGGCTACACCTTC. It is translated as CASSIDGFSGYTF.

The chain couples TRBV2 to TRBJ2-1, with D perhaps TRBD1 (5 bases). CDR3 length: 14 amino acids. The V and J ends lost 7 bases and 9 bases respectively, with 19 bases between them. Germline V CDR1 and CDR2: SNHLY, FYNNEI. The CDR3 sequence is CASKRRARASEQFF. The CDR3 DNA follows: TGTGCCAGCAAGAGAAGGGCCAGGGCATCTGAGCAGTTCTTC.

This chain joins TRBV18 and TRBJ1-2, with TRBD1 identical over 8 bases. The CDR3 loop spans 13 amino acids. From germline, CDR1 is KGHSH and CDR2 LQKENI. Trimming removed 5 bases from V and 7 bases from J; junction bases left unmatched: 6. The CDR3 protein is CASSTQGALGYTF. CDR3 DNA: TGTGCCAGCTCAACGCAGGGGGCGCTTGGCTACACCTTC.

The rearrangement links TRBV7-6 to TRBJ1-6; 10 bases agree with TRBD1. Germline assignment: CDR1 SGHVS and CDR2 FNYEAQ. The CDR3 runs 16 residues. The V and J ends lost 3 bases and 2 bases, in that order; junction bases with no gene match: 1. CDR3 in amino acids: CASSLGTGAYNSPLHF. CDR3 nucleotide sequence: TGTGCCAGCAGCTTGGGGACAGGGGCCTATAATTCACCCCTCCACTTT.

The genes are TRBV6-5 and TRBJ2-7; no definite D call. The CDR3 extends over 14 amino acids. The germline V and J ends were trimmed by 2 bases and 6 bases, with 14 bases remaining between them. Germline values: CDR1 MNHEY, CDR2 SVGAGI. Written as DNA, the CDR3 is TGTGCCAGCAGTTACACCAGTCCCCTTACCGAGCAGTACTTC. It yields the protein CASSYTSPLTEQYF.

The table lists this clone with a few counts. This chain uses TRBV5-4 with TRBJ1-6; 8 nucleotides align to TRBD1. This CDR3 contains 16 residues. V trimming: 4 bases; J trimming: 9 bases; junction bases outside the gene matches: 12. From germline, CDR1 is SGHNT and CDR2 YYREEE (reference sequence). The CDR3 region has the DNA TGTGCCAGCAGCCCCTCAGGGGGCGCAGGTGGTTCACCCCTCCACTTT. Residues: CASSPSGGAGGSPLHF.